This is a list of T cell receptor beta chains from one sample in a study of blood T cell repertoires in COVID-19. This table comes from immunoSEQ multiplex PCR, and its TCRdb copy is limited to in-frame clones, with some not included. The table records almost 400,000 clones, over 75% of them present only once. Sequenced: PBMCs or T cells enriched from blood (not recorded which). These receptor sequences come from a woman aged 25 to 39 with acute COVID-19. Each CDR3 is given with its conserved first and last residue. D genes are given only for firm matches. Only part of the rows carry a size: once, few, many, or a class if the clone is expanded.

j_call clone_size d_call cdr3_length v_call cdr3_aa cdr3_nt
TRBJ2-3 - TRBD2 18 TRBV15 CATSREGLAGGLTDTQYF TGTGCCACCAGCAGAGAGGGACTAGCGGGGGGACTCACAGATACGCAGTATTTT
TRBJ2-3 few - 11 TRBV6-2/TRBV6-3 CASSSRDTQYF TGTGCCAGCAGTTCTAGGGATACGCAGTATTTT
TRBJ1-2 - TRBD1 14 TRBV30 CAWSVTGGREGYTF TGTGCCTGGAGTGTAACAGGGGGCAGGGAGGGCTACACCTTC
TRBJ1-3 - - 14 TRBV11-2 CASSSPSAGNTIYF TGTGCCAGCAGCTCCCCCTCAGCTGGAAACACCATATATTTT
TRBJ1-5 - - 15 TRBV21-1 CASSNHRGSNQPQHF TGTGCCAGCAGCAACCACAGGGGAAGCAATCAGCCCCAGCATTTT
TRBJ2-7 - TRBD1 14 TRBV13 CASSWDRVAYEQYF TGTGCCAGCAGCTGGGACAGGGTCGCCTACGAGCAGTACTTC
TRBJ1-1 - TRBD1 14 TRBV29-1 CSVGTGNMNTEAFF TGCAGCGTTGGGACAGGGAACATGAACACTGAAGCTTTCTTT
TRBJ1-5 - TRBD1 16 TRBV6-2/TRBV6-3 CASSRTGTGGNQPQHF TGTGCCAGCAGTAGGACCGGGACAGGGGGCAATCAGCCCCAGCATTTT
TRBJ1-1 - - 11 TRBV29-1 CSARIRVEAFF TGCAGCGCAAGGATCAGGGTTGAAGCTTTCTTT
TRBJ1-1 once TRBD1 16 TRBV24-1 CATSDLWTGTNTEAFF TGTGCCACCAGTGATCTATGGACAGGGACGAACACTGAAGCTTTCTTT
TRBJ1-6 - - 15 TRBV7-9 CASLPTGPYNSPLHF TGTGCCAGCCTACCTACAGGCCCATATAATTCACCCCTCCACTTT
TRBJ2-7 - TRBD2 15 TRBV7-9 CAILSRGGVRDEQYF TGTGCCATCCTCTCCCGGGGGGGCGTTCGGGACGAGCAGTACTTC
TRBJ1-1 - - 14 TRBV6-5 CASRLGGMRFEAFF TGTGCCAGCAGACTCGGGGGGATGAGGTTTGAAGCTTTCTTT
TRBJ1-2 few - 14 TRBV18 CASSVDRFGYGYTF TGTGCCAGCTCAGTAGACAGGTTCGGCTATGGCTACACCTTC
TRBJ1-6 - - 17 TRBV30 CAWSRGKESSYNSPLHF TGTGCCTGGAGCCGGGGGAAGGAGAGCTCCTATAATTCACCCCTCCACTTT
TRBJ1-6 - TRBD1 13 TRBV6-5 CASRTGGDSPLHF TGTGCCAGCAGGACAGGGGGCGATTCACCCCTCCACTTT
TRBJ1-2 once - 17 TRBV7-2 CASSPYRQGRKDYGYTF TGTGCCAGCAGCCCCTATAGGCAGGGTCGGAAGGACTATGGCTACACCTTC